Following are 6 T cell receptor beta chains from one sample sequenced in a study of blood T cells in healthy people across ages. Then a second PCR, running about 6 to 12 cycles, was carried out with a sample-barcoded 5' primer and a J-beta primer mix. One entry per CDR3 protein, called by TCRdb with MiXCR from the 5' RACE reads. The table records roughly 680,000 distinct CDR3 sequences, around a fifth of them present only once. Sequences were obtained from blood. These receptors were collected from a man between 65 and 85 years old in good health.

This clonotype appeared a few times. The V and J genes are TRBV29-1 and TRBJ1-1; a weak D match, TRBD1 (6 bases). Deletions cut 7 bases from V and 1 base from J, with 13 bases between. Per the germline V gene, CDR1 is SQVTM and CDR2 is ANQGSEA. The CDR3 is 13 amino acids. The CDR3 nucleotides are TGCAGCGCCCGGGGGGGGCCGAACACTGAAGCTTTCTTT. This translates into CSARGGPNTEAFF.

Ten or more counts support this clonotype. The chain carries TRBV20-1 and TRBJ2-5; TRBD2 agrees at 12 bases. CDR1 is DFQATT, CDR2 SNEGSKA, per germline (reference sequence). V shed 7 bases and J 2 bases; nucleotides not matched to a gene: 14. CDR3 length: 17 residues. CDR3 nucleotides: TGCAGTGGGAAGGCTAGCGGGAGGGCCCTCGGGCAAGAGACCCAGTACTTC. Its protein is CSGKASGRALGQETQYF.

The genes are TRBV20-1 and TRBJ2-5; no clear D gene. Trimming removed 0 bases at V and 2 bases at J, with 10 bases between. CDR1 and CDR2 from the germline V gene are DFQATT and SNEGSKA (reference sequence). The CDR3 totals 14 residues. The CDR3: CSARDPRLQETQYF. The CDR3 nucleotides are TGCAGTGCTAGAGATCCCCGGTTACAAGAGACCCAGTACTTC.

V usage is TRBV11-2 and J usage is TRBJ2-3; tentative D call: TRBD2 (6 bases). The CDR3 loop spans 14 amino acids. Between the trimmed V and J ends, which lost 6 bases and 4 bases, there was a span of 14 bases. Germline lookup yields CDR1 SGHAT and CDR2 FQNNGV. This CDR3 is CASSTPGSPDTQYF. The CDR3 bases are TGTGCCAGCAGTACACCCGGGAGCCCAGATACGCAGTATTTT.

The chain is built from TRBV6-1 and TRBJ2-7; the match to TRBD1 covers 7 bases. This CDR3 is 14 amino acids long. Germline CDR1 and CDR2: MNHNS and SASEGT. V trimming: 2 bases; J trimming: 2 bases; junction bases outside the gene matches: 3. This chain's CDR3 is CASSERQGPYEQYF. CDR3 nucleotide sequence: TGTGCCAGCAGTGAACGACAGGGTCCCTACGAGCAGTACTTC.

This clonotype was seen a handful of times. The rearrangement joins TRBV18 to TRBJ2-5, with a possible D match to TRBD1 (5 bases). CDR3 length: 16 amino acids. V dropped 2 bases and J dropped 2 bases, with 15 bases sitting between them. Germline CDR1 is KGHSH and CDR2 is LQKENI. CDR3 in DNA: TGTGCCAGCTCACCAGCCGCGAAGGGGATGCAAGAGACCCAGTACTTC. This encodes CASSPAAKGMQETQYF.